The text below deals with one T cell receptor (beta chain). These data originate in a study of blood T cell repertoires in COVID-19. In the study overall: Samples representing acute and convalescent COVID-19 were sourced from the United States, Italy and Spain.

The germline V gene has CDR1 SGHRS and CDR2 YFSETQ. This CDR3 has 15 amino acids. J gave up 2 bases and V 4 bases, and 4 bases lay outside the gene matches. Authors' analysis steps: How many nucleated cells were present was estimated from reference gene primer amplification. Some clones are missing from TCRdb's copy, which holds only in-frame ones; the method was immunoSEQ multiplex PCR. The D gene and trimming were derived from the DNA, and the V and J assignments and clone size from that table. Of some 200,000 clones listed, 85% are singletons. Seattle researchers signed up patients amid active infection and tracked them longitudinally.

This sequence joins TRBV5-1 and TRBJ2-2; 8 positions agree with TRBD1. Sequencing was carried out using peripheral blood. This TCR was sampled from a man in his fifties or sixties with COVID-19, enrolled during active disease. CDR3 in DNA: TGCGCCAGCAGCCAGGGACAGGAAAACACCGGGGAGCTGTTTTTT. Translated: CASSQGQENTGELFF.